This is a list of T cell receptor beta chains from one sample in a study of T cell responses to AZD1222 COVID-19 vaccine. Clones were read by immunoSEQ multiplex PCR, and TCRdb kept only the in-frame ones, dropping some. The sample records 70,000 or so clones, about 83% being singletons. The sample was peripheral blood, taken 28 days after the second AZD1222 dose. All receptors derive from an adult who received the AZD1222 COVID-19 vaccine. CDR3s include the opening cysteine and the closing phenylalanine or tryptophan. The order of the fields is V gene, clone size, J gene, D gene, CDR3 protein, CDR3 DNA. A D gene is named only where the DNA matches it firmly. Clone size is shown for a subset of rows, as once, few, many or a class of expanded clone.

TRBV16	.	TRBJ2-5	.	CASSQSGGPQTQYF	TGTGCCAGCAGCCAATCGGGTGGGCCGCAGACCCAGTACTTC
TRBV5-1	.	TRBJ1-2	.	CASRDEGANYGYTF	TGCGCCAGCCGGGACGAGGGGGCTAACTATGGCTACACCTTC
TRBV15	.	TRBJ2-7	.	CATSRDFAGSYEQYF	TGTGCCACCAGCAGAGATTTCGCAGGCTCCTACGAGCAGTACTTC
TRBV7-2	once	TRBJ1-4	.	CASSLLPGRTGEKLFF	TGTGCCAGCAGCTTACTCCCGGGCAGGACGGGGGAAAAACTGTTTTTT
TRBV6-5	.	TRBJ1-6	TRBD1	CASALRGQNSPLHF	TGTGCCAGCGCTCTCAGGGGGCAGAATTCACCCCTCCACTTT
TRBV19	.	TRBJ1-1	.	CASSRGQGAYTEAFF	TGTGCCAGTAGTAGGGGCCAAGGGGCCTACACTGAAGCTTTCTTT
TRBV5-6	.	TRBJ2-7	.	CASSLGLGGLQYF	TGTGCCAGCAGCTTGGGCCTTGGGGGTTTGCAGTACTTC
TRBV18	.	TRBJ2-3	TRBD1	CASSPRDRVGNTDTQYF	TGTGCCAGCTCACCCCGGGACAGGGTGGGGAACACAGATACGCAGTATTTT
TRBV5-1	.	TRBJ1-2	.	CASSLRQGITGNYGYTF	TGCGCCAGCAGCTTGAGGCAGGGCATAACCGGTAACTATGGCTACACCTTC
TRBV7-2	.	TRBJ2-7	TRBD1	CASSIRQGFEQYF	TGTGCCAGCAGCATCCGACAGGGGTTCGAGCAGTACTTC
TRBV5-6	.	TRBJ2-6	.	CASSPIRVGANVLTF	TGTGCCAGCAGCCCCATTAGGGTTGGGGCCAACGTCCTGACTTTC
TRBV7-9	.	TRBJ1-2	TRBD1	CASSLEGQVYYGYTF	TGTGCCAGCAGCTTAGAAGGACAGGTCTACTATGGCTACACCTTC
TRBV5-8	.	TRBJ1-5	.	CASSLLQPQHF	TGTGCCAGCAGCTTGCTCCAGCCCCAGCATTTT
TRBV5-1	.	TRBJ2-7	TRBD1	CASSYWDSSYEQYF	TGCGCCAGCAGCTACTGGGACAGCTCCTACGAGCAGTACTTC
TRBV7-7	.	TRBJ2-5	.	CASSLSPGGVGETQYF	TGTGCCAGCAGCTTATCGCCCGGGGGCGTTGGAGAGACCCAGTACTTC
TRBV9	.	TRBJ1-2	.	CASSVALATGGYTF	TGTGCCAGCAGCGTAGCTCTCGCGACGGGTGGCTACACCTTC
TRBV5-8	.	TRBJ1-1	.	CASSPRQERNTEAFF	TGTGCCAGCAGCCCGAGACAGGAGAGGAACACTGAAGCTTTCTTT
TRBV5-1	.	TRBJ2-7	TRBD2	CASSFETSYDEQYF	TGCGCCAGCAGCTTCGAGACTAGCTACGACGAGCAGTACTTC
TRBV9	.	TRBJ2-1	.	CASSVRTLRDEQFF	TGTGCCAGCAGCGTTCGGACTCTACGCGATGAGCAGTTCTTC
TRBV27	.	TRBJ2-7	TRBD1	CASSWGQNYEQYF	TGTGCCAGCAGTTGGGGACAGAACTACGAGCAGTACTTC
TRBV7-9	.	TRBJ1-1	.	CASSLSPRGTEAFF	TGTGCCAGCAGCTTGAGCCCTCGGGGGACTGAAGCTTTCTTT
TRBV27	.	TRBJ1-6	.	CASSLVGGDSPLHF	TGTGCCAGCAGTTTGGTCGGAGGCGACTCACCCCTCCACTTT
TRBV2	.	TRBJ2-3	TRBD2	CASSLRGGGRSDTQYF	TGTGCCAGCAGCCTTCGAGGCGGGGGGAGGTCGGATACGCAGTATTTT
TRBV14	.	TRBJ1-2	.	CASSQEWLAARNGYTF	TGTGCCAGCAGCCAAGAATGGCTGGCGGCGAGGAATGGCTACACCTTC
TRBV2	.	TRBJ1-1	.	CASSDSGMNTEAFF	TGTGCCAGCAGTGATTCTGGAATGAACACTGAAGCTTTCTTT
TRBV5-1	.	TRBJ1-5	.	CASSQDPGANNQPQHF	TGCGCCAGCAGCCAGGACCCGGGGGCCAACAATCAGCCCCAGCATTTT
TRBV10-1	.	TRBJ2-1	TRBD1	CASKEGQGADNEQFF	TGCGCCAGCAAGGAGGGGCAGGGGGCTGATAATGAGCAGTTCTTC
TRBV5-1	.	TRBJ2-3	.	CASSLEKLTDTQYF	TGCGCCAGCAGCCTTGAAAAACTTACAGATACGCAGTATTTT
TRBV24-1	.	TRBJ1-1	.	CATSETGGDTEAFF	TGTGCCACCAGTGAAACCGGCGGGGACACTGAAGCTTTCTTT
TRBV5-8	.	TRBJ2-5	TRBD2	CASSSRLAGLQETQYF	TGTGCCAGCAGCTCCAGACTAGCGGGGCTCCAAGAGACCCAGTACTTC
TRBV29-1	.	TRBJ2-3	TRBD1	CSVGQGISTDTQYF	TGCAGCGTTGGACAGGGGATTAGCACAGATACGCAGTATTTT
TRBV18	few	TRBJ1-5	.	CASSPGDSKPQHF	TGTGCCAGCTCCCCAGGTGATTCTAAGCCCCAGCATTTT
TRBV5-1	.	TRBJ1-1	TRBD1	CASSWTGSNTEAFF	TGCGCCAGCAGCTGGACAGGGTCGAACACTGAAGCTTTCTTT
TRBV25-1	.	TRBJ1-2	TRBD1	CASSEPGQGYYGYTF	TGTGCCAGCAGTGAGCCCGGACAGGGCTACTATGGCTACACCTTC
TRBV5-1	.	TRBJ2-1	.	CASSSYWANYNEQFF	TGCGCCAGCAGTTCCTACTGGGCTAACTACAATGAGCAGTTCTTC
TRBV3-1/TRBV3-2	.	TRBJ1-6	.	CASRFGQYNSPLHF	TGTGCCAGCAGGTTTGGACAGTATAATTCACCCCTCCACTTT
TRBV3-1/TRBV3-2	.	TRBJ1-4	TRBD1	CASSPGQGREEKLFF	TGTGCCAGCAGCCCCGGACAGGGGAGGGAAGAAAAACTGTTTTTT
TRBV4-3	.	TRBJ2-3	.	CASSQVVGRGAQYF	TGCGCCAGCAGCCAAGTGGTCGGCCGCGGAGCGCAGTATTTT
TRBV5-6	few	TRBJ1-1	.	CASSLDAGTIGTEAFF	TGTGCCAGCAGCTTGGACGCAGGGACAATTGGCACTGAAGCTTTCTTT
TRBV7-9	.	TRBJ2-5	.	CASSPGWGAPGAQYF	TGTGCCAGCAGCCCCGGCTGGGGGGCGCCGGGGGCCCAGTACTTC
TRBV13	.	TRBJ2-2	TRBD1	CASSLEGFLTGENTGELFF	TGTGCCAGCAGCTTAGAAGGTTTCCTGACAGGGGAAAACACCGGGGAGCTGTTTTTT
TRBV3-1/TRBV3-2	.	TRBJ1-5	.	CASSQGLSNQPQHF	TGTGCCAGCAGCCAAGGCCTCTCTAATCAGCCCCAGCATTTT
TRBV28	once	TRBJ2-7	TRBD1	CASRVPGGGYEQYF	TGTGCCAGCAGAGTCCCAGGGGGCGGCTACGAGCAGTACTTC
TRBV5-6	.	TRBJ1-6	.	CASSLPIGQTYNSPLHF	TGTGCCAGCAGCTTGCCGATTGGACAGACCTATAATTCACCCCTCCACTTT
TRBV3-1/TRBV3-2	.	TRBJ2-4	.	CASSQGPGTRWNIQYF	TGTGCCAGCAGCCAAGGCCCAGGGACACGATGGAACATTCAGTACTTC
TRBV7-7	.	TRBJ2-1	.	CAVRNGGGGNEQFF	TGCGCCGTGCGGAACGGGGGTGGAGGCAATGAGCAGTTCTTC
TRBV11-3	.	TRBJ1-5	.	CASSLWKEGGRRQPQHF	TGTGCCAGCAGCTTATGGAAAGAAGGGGGGAGACGTCAGCCCCAGCATTTT
TRBV7-9	.	TRBJ1-1	.	CASSFGLLMNTEAFF	TGTGCCAGCAGCTTCGGACTGTTGATGAACACTGAAGCTTTCTTT
TRBV19	.	TRBJ1-6	.	CASSQAYSYNSPLHF	TGTGCCAGTAGTCAGGCTTACTCCTATAATTCACCCCTCCACTTT
TRBV12-3/TRBV12-4	once	TRBJ2-1	.	CASTSQDYNEQFF	TGTGCCAGCACCTCTCAGGATTACAATGAGCAGTTCTTC
TRBV25-1	once	TRBJ1-2	.	CASSEGRYGYTF	TGTGCCAGCAGTGAAGGCCGCTATGGCTACACCTTC
TRBV2	.	TRBJ1-2	.	CASSTTGSYGYTF	TGTGCCAGCAGCACTACAGGATCCTATGGCTACACCTTC
TRBV9	.	TRBJ1-2	.	CASSAYYYGYTF	TGTGCCAGCAGCGCCTACTACTATGGCTACACCTTC
TRBV12-3/TRBV12-4	.	TRBJ2-1	.	CASSLNRWNEQFF	TGTGCCAGCAGTTTAAACAGGTGGAATGAGCAGTTCTTC
TRBV19	.	TRBJ2-1	.	CASSKRVRSYNEQFF	TGTGCCAGTAGCAAGCGGGTCCGATCCTACAATGAGCAGTTCTTC
TRBV4-2	.	TRBJ1-6	.	CASSQDPGLDSPLHF	TGTGCCAGCAGCCAAGATCCAGGGCTGGATTCACCCCTCCACTTT
TRBV5-1	.	TRBJ2-7	TRBD2	CASSPRLAGGTPMKQYF	TGCGCCAGCAGCCCAAGACTAGCGGGGGGCACTCCTATGAAGCAGTACTTC
TRBV7-8	.	TRBJ1-1	.	CASSSGNPNTEAFF	TGTGCCAGCAGCAGCGGGAACCCGAACACTGAAGCTTTCTTT
TRBV28	.	TRBJ2-1	.	CASSLSGRSYNEQFF	TGTGCCAGCAGTTTATCGGGAAGGTCCTACAATGAGCAGTTCTTC
TRBV2	.	TRBJ1-5	TRBD1	CASEWTGGNQPQHF	TGTGCCAGCGAATGGACAGGGGGCAATCAGCCCCAGCATTTT